Reported below is one T cell receptor beta chain. This clonotype was picked up a small number of times. This receptor's antigen is unknown. Base qualities are not at hand, and no much larger clone is one base apart. Moderately to severely active disease, a Clinical Activity Score of at least 3, a NOSPECS grade of at least 4, and a duration under 3 months were present in ophthalmopathy patients. The study excluded patients with uncontrolled infections, other autoimmune diseases, pregnancy or lactation. Clinical symptoms, serum thyroxine and TRAb, thyroid ultrasound, and orbital computed tomography formed the basis for the diagnoses. PBMCs were isolated from roughly 10 ml of fresh peripheral blood by Ficoll-Paque density gradient centrifugation. Trizol reagent was used to extract total RNA, and RNA quality was then checked on an Agilent 2100 Bioanalyzer. The data derive from a study of T cells in Graves' hyperthyroidism and ophthalmopathy (dated by TCRdb to about 2019). Background on the whole study: Peripheral blood samples were taken at the time of initial diagnosis, prior to any treatment. To identify distinguishing TCR V-J signatures, a discovery cohort of about 95 patients was used, comprising 40 to 45 with Graves' ophthalmopathy and around 60 with stable Graves' hyperthyroidism. Following sampling, methimazole starting at 30 mg daily was given to hyperthyroidism patients, and high-dose intravenous methylprednisolone was given to ophthalmopathy patients. The roughly 100 discovery patients were randomly divided into training and test sets at a 7:3 ratio. An independent validation cohort of around 19 hyperthyroidism patients and 15 or so patients who later progressed to ophthalmopathy tested prospective prediction of ophthalmopathy. In addition, the study compared T-cell repertoires in thyroid tissue and in blood from a handful of Graves' hyperthyroidism patients. The paper reports TCR Vbeta CDR3 sequencing of some 140 peripheral blood samples: under 45 ophthalmopathy, under 80 hyperthyroidism and approximately 17 progressor patients.

TCR beta CDR3 regions were amplified from RNA transcripts. A first-round RT-PCR of the TCR CDR3 used the HTBI primer set with the Qiagen OneStep RT-PCR kit. Libraries were constructed in a second round of multiplex PCR, after which size selection and purification were carried out. Sequencing of the libraries was done on an Illumina HiSeq2000 using paired-end 100 bp reads. The original methods were these. Raw data were processed with SOAPnuke, discarding reads with adapters, uncalled bases, mean Phred below 15, or no exact constant-primer or identifier match. COPE v1.2.5 was used to merge high-quality paired reads, and clonotypes were defined as unique nucleotide sequences. MiTCR v1.1 was used to align clonotypes to the IMGT TRBV, TRBD and TRBJ reference segments. Only V-J combinations with frequency above 0.0001, covering about 99% of repertoires, were analysed. The TCS score was defined as F50 (clonal expansion) divided by E x V (chaos), with BLOSUM62-based TCRdist calculated between CDR3 peptides within each V-J. Welch's t-statistics and random forest reduced approximately 520 V-J features to 10 to 15, which were used in a naive Bayes classifier (R e1071). TCRdb redid the processing of the public reads, applying fastp at Q25 and MiXCR, and retained in-frame beta chains. Identical CDR3 proteins give one entry, which carries the most common genes and DNA. The V and J calls and clone size come from TCRdb's table, not from the authors' own analysis. Present in this sample are about 640,000 distinct CDR3 sequences, approximately 14% of which were seen just once. Clones ranked in the top ten supply 9.5% to 15% of the sample.

Germline trimming: 3 bases from V, 4 bases from J; junction bases outside gene matches: 6. The CDR3 holds 14 amino acids from the cysteine to the phenylalanine. The retained sequence is limited to the CDR3, 42 bases, with the frame set at the first base. CDR1 is given as MNHEY and CDR2 as SMNVEV, both from the germline V gene (reference sequence). On the study overall, not on this receptor specifically: Sample size was not statistically predetermined, and blinding of investigators to group allocation was not performed. Most expanded thyroid clonotypes (frequency above 0.001) were also detected in blood, a finding suggesting that blood repertoires may reflect thyroid immune responses. A 13 V-J signature model separated ophthalmopathy from stable hyperthyroidism, with around 91% sensitivity and roughly 82% specificity in cross-validation and 80%/75% in testing. In validation, the model predicted progression to ophthalmopathy with approximately 69% sensitivity and approximately 74% specificity, a median of about 6.7 months before onset.

The TCR originated in a woman in her forties or fifties with Graves' ophthalmopathy. Sequencing was performed on blood. This chain joins TRBV27 to TRBJ2-7; 7 of the junction bases match TRBD2. The CDR3 protein is CASSLAGVRYEQYF. The DNA reads TGTGCCAGCAGTTTGGCGGGAGTGAGGTACGAGCAGTACTTC.